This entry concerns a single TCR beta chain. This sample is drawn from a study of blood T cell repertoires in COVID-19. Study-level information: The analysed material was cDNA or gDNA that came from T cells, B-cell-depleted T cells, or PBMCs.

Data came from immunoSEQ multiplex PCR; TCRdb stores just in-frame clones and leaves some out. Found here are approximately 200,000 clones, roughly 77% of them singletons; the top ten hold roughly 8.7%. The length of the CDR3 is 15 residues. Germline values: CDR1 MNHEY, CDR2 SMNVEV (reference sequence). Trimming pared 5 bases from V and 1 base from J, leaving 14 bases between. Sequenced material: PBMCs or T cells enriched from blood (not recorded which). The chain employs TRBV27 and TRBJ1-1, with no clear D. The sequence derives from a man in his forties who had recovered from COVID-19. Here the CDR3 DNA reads TGTGCCAGCAGTCCGCCCGCCGGGGAGAACACTGAAGCTTTCTTT. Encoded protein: CASSPPAGENTEAFF.